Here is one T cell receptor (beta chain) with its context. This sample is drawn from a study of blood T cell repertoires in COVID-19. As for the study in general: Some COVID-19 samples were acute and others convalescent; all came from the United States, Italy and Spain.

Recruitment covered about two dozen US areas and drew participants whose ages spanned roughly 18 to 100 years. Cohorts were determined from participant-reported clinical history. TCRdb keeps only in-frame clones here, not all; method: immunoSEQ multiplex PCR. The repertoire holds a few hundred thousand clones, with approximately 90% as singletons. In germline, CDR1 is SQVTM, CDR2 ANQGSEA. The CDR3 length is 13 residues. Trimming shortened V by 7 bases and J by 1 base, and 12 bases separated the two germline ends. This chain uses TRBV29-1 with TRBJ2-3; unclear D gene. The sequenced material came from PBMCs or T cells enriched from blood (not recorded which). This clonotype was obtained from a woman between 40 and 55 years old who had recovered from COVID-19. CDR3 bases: TGCAGCGGACAAGCTATTCGCACAGATACGCAGTATTTT. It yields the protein CSGQAIRTDTQYF.